This T cell receptor (beta chain) was recovered during a study of OX40 agonist ivuxolimab in advanced cancers. Study details: Patients enrolled in dose escalation were diagnosed with hepatocellular carcinoma, melanoma, renal cell or head and neck cancer.

Sequencing was performed with immunoSEQ multiplex PCR; in TCRdb, only in-frame clones are kept and a portion is missing. This sample has some 69,000 clones; about 91% occur once, and the top ten carry around 2.7%. The V gene lost 4 bases and the J gene lost 3 bases, with 12 bases spanning the gap. CDR3 length: 14 residues. Germline CDR1 and CDR2: SGHDT and YYEEEE. The gene calls are TRBV5-6 and TRBJ2-3; tentatively, D is TRBD1 (6 bases). The receptor's source is an adult with an advanced solid tumor such as melanoma, head and neck, liver or kidney cancer. Sequenced material: CD4+ or CD8+ T cells sorted from blood, taken in a trial of the OX40 agonist ivuxolimab. The CDR3 DNA reads TGTGCCAGCAGCGGGGGCAGGGCGACAGATACGCAGTATTTT. Amino acid sequence: CASSGGRATDTQYF.